This paragraph reports one T cell receptor (beta chain). The sample belongs to a study of T cell changes during pregnancy in multiple sclerosis. The repertoire was sequenced with immunoSEQ multiplex PCR; TCRdb's copy has only in-frame clones and lacks some. The data contain about 44,000 clones, roughly 96% of them singletons. CDR3 length: 14 residues. CDR1 is SGHTA and CDR2 is FQGNSA in the germline V gene. V lost 5 bases to trimming and J lost 5 bases; unmatched junction nucleotides: 4. V usage is TRBV7-2 and J usage is TRBJ1-2; 11 nucleotides agree with TRBD1. The sample in question was peripheral blood, obtained in the second trimester of pregnancy. The TCR originated in a female donor with multiple sclerosis, enrolled in a pregnancy study. The CDR3 spells CASSADRGLYGYTF. The DNA for the CDR3 is TGTGCCAGCAGCGCGGACAGGGGGCTTTATGGCTACACCTTC.